This T cell receptor beta chain was sequenced for a study of monozygotic twins with cystic fibrosis. As for the study in general: With roughly 16 PCR cycles, barcoded libraries came from three micrograms of fragmented DNA.

Here immunoSEQ multiplex PCR was the method, and the copy in TCRdb shows in-frame clones only, minus some. Among tens of thousands of clones listed, approximately 84% were seen once. A note on this clone: The antigen remains unidentified.

Overall study results and limits: Median Simpson clonality of 0.0095 suggested naive T cells predominated. Monozygotic CF twins shared more identical nucleotide clonotypes than unrelated patients. In 13 of 16 pairs, V gene usage was closest to the co-twin's.

Germline CDR1 is SGHRS and CDR2 is YFSETQ. This CDR3 spans 16 amino acids. V was trimmed by 3 bases and J by 0 bases, leaving 13 bases between them. Source material: blood. The rearrangement joins TRBV5-1 to TRBJ1-3, with D perhaps matching TRBD1 (6 bases). The clonotype comes from a girl aged 2 to 10 with cystic fibrosis. The CDR3 coding sequence is TGCGCCAGCAGCTCTACAGGGTCCCGCTCTGGAAACACCATATATTTT. This codes for CASSSTGSRSGNTIYF.